Below, one T cell receptor beta chain is given with its context. It has no known antigen specificity. No clone much larger than this one lies a single base away; base qualities are absent. Inclusive of the bounding cysteine and phenylalanine, the CDR3 is 13 residues long. Just the 39-base CDR3 DNA is kept, in frame starting at base 1. Looking up the germline V gene (reference sequence) yields CDR1 LGHDT and CDR2 YNNKEL. Relative to germline, V is missing 8 bases and J is missing 5 bases, with 3 bases of the junction outside any gene match. The library was prepared using multiplex PCR. The instrument was an Illumina HiSeq 4000. To build TCR beta libraries, CDR3 regions were amplified by Arm-PCR using iRepertoire HTBI primers. Gel purification was performed on PCR products prior to sequencing. The published analysis was carried out like this. Gene usage analysis of CDR3 amino acid clonotypes used the 50 to 70 TRBV and about 15 TRBJ segments found across samples. Filtered high-quality paired reads were merged into contigs using COPE and FqMerger. Contigs were aligned with BLAST to IMGT TRBV, TRBD and TRBJ reference genes, and CDR3 was defined per IMGT. Clonotypes above 0.1% frequency were classified as highly expanded clones. Shannon entropy served as the measure of repertoire diversity, while the Gini coefficient captured V-J evenness. A clonotype was considered public if more than one individual shared it. TCRdb passed the public sequencing reads through fastp at Q25 and MiXCR, retaining productive beta sequences. Entries that share a CDR3 protein sequence are merged under the most common genes and DNA. The V and J calls were determined by TCRdb, not by the authors. Across this sample there are about 620,000 distinct CDR3 sequences, with 16% seen only once. 15% to 20% of the sample lies in the top ten.

This sample was taken from a study of regulatory T cells in long-lasting Graves disease (dated by TCRdb to 2020 to 2023). In the study overall: Newly diagnosed Graves' disease patients had taken antithyroid drugs for less than 3 months. A total of roughly 35 samples underwent TCR sequencing: about 13 from persistent and approximately 20 from newly diagnosed Graves' disease patients. This study used TCR sequencing and RNA sequencing of peripheral blood to compare persistent Graves' disease patients against newly diagnosed Graves' disease patients. The study was conducted in China and was registered as a clinical trial.

Here is what the overall study found, with its caveats: Persistent disease showed preferential use of TRBV28, TRBJ1-2 and TRBJ2-5, whereas newly diagnosed disease favored TRBV20-1 and TRBJ2-1. Sequencing and analysis were restricted to the TCR beta chain. Patients with persistent disease shared more public clonotypes (about 2,700) than newly diagnosed patients did (about 1,000). The authors noted that the small sample size was a limitation that may lower accuracy. The study examined only peripheral blood because the primary lesion, thyroid tissue, could not be accessed. Lower TCR Shannon entropy and fewer highly expanded clones were observed in persistent Graves' disease patients than in newly diagnosed patients, which suggested clonal expansion.

The time point label of this sample denotes: newly diagnosed GD, antithyroid drugs for less than 3 months. For both TCR sequencing and RNA sequencing, RNA was extracted from PBMCs in TRIzol. The diagnosis of Graves' disease followed American Thyroid Association guidelines. The patients came from an endocrinology department in Xi'an, China. Each patient gave about 10 milliliters of peripheral blood, collected in an EDTA anticoagulant tube. Ficoll Paque Plus density gradient separation was used to isolate PBMCs, and no additional T cell sorting was done. An Agilent 2100 Bioanalyzer and agarose gel were used to check RNA quality, and a NanoDrop 2000 was used to measure RNA concentration. These data were likewise used in another study, on T cells in Graves' hyperthyroidism and ophthalmopathy. As the second study states: Stable Graves' hyperthyroidism was defined as no progression to ophthalmopathy during 18 months of follow-up. Hyperthyroidism patients were aged 18 to 65 years and newly diagnosed, with disease duration of less than 2 months. Patients with uncontrolled infections, other autoimmune diseases, pregnancy or lactation were excluded. Clinical symptoms, serum thyroxine and TRAb, thyroid ultrasound, and orbital computed tomography formed the basis for the diagnoses. A first-round RT-PCR of the TCR CDR3 used the HTBI primer set with the Qiagen OneStep RT-PCR kit. Most expanded thyroid clonotypes (frequency above 0.001) were also found in blood, which suggests that blood repertoires may mirror thyroid immune responses. Ophthalmopathy was separated from stable hyperthyroidism by a 13 V-J signature model, with over 85% sensitivity and just over 81% specificity obtained in cross-validation and 80%/75% obtained in testing. In validation, the model predicted progression to ophthalmopathy with over 60% sensitivity and 72% to 75% specificity, a median of 6.5 months before onset. TCR V-J signatures able to tell the groups apart were searched for in a discovery cohort of 90 to 100 patients, of whom around 42 had Graves' ophthalmopathy and around 56 had stable Graves' hyperthyroidism. Prospective prediction of ophthalmopathy was tested in an independent validation cohort consisting of some 20 hyperthyroidism patients and more than 15 patients who later progressed to ophthalmopathy. For training and testing, the roughly 93 patients in the discovery cohort were randomly divided in a 7:3 ratio. In addition, the study compared T-cell repertoires in thyroid tissue and in blood from roughly six Graves' hyperthyroidism patients. Once sampling was done, hyperthyroidism patients were given methimazole at a starting dose of 30 mg daily, whereas ophthalmopathy patients were given high-dose intravenous methylprednisolone. A second multiplex PCR round built the libraries, followed by size selection and purification. Libraries were sequenced paired-end with 100 bp reads on an Illumina HiSeq2000. SOAPnuke was used to process the raw data, with reads discarded if the reads contained adapters or uncalled bases, had a mean Phred below 15, or lacked an exact constant-primer or identifier match. High-quality paired reads were merged with COPE v1.2.5, and unique nucleotide sequences were defined as clonotypes. MiTCR v1.1 was used to align clonotypes to the IMGT TRBV, TRBD and TRBJ reference segments. Only V-J combinations with frequency above 0.0001, covering 99% to 99.2% of repertoires, were analysed. The TCS score was defined as F50 (clonal expansion) divided by E x V (chaos), with BLOSUM62-based TCRdist calculated between CDR3 peptides within each V-J. Welch's t-statistics and random forest reduced fewer than 600 V-J features to 10 to 15, which were used in a naive Bayes classifier (R e1071). Sample size was not statistically predetermined, and investigators were not blinded to group allocation. TCR Vbeta CDR3 sequencing of 135 peripheral blood samples (around 45 ophthalmopathy, roughly 72 hyperthyroidism and some 17 progressor patients) is reported in the paper.

The chain is assembled from TRBV3-1 and TRBJ2-7; TRBD2 aligns with 13 central bases. The TCR originated in a woman younger than 45 with Graves disease. Donor details come from another sample of the same person, matched by shared clones. The sequencing used peripheral blood mononuclear cells (PBMCs), collected at new diagnosis, from a patient treated with antithyroid drugs. The DNA sequence reads TGTGCCAGCCCGGGACTAGCGGGACACGAGCAGTACTTC. The encoded protein is CASPGLAGHEQYF.